This entry describes one TCR beta chain. Its target is unknown. The data were taken from a study of cytomegalovirus exposure and HLA in healthy donors. Study overall: From donors who were HLA-typed, an early data release held 75 million to 85 million unique TCRs. When over 300 donors were genotyped, roughly 80% of them were found to fall in the Caucasian-associated ancestry cluster. General study findings and limits: Common viral pathogens seemed to be connected with several of the most significant clusters, according to a later analysis.

Looked up from germline, CDR1 is SGHRS and CDR2 is YFSETQ. V lost 3 bases, J lost 2 bases, and 16 bases stayed unmatched. CDR3 length equals 19 residues. Vbeta (60) and Jbeta (13) primers were used in the PCR. Here immunoSEQ multiplex PCR was the method, and the copy in TCRdb shows in-frame clones only, minus some. Here the sample spans some 95,000 clones, about four fifths being singletons. The chain has TRBV5-1 and TRBJ2-3, with 9 bases identical to TRBD2. The TCR comes from a woman in her thirties or forties in good health and CMV-seronegative. The sequenced sample consisted of PBMCs. The CDR3 region has the DNA TGCGCCAGCAGCTCCTCCCAGGGACTAGCATCCTTTGTCACAGATACGCAGTATTTT. Translated, it gives CASSSSQGLASFVTDTQYF.